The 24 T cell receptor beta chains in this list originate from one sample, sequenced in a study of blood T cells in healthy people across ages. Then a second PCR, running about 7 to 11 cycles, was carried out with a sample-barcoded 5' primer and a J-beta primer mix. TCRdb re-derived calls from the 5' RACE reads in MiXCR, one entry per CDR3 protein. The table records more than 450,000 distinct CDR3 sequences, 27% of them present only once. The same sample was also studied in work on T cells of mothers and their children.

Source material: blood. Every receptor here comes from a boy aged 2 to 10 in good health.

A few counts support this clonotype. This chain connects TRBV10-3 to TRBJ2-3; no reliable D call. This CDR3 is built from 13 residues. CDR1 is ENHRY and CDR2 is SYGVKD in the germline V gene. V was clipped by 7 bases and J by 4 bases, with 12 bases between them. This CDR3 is CAIKFPYADTQYF. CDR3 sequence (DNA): TGTGCCATCAAGTTCCCGTACGCAGATACGCAGTATTTT.

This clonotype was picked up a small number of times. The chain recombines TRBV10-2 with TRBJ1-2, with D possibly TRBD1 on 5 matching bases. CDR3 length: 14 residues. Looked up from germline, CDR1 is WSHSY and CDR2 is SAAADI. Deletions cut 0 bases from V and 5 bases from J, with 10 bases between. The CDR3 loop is CASSESSQGYGYTF. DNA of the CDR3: TGCGCCAGCAGTGAGTCGTCCCAGGGTTATGGCTACACCTTC.

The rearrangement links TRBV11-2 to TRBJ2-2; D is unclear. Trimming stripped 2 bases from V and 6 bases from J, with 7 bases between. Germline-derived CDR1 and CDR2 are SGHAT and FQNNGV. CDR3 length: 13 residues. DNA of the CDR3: TGTGCCAGCAGCTTATCTTTTGCCGGGGAGCTGTTTTTT. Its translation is CASSLSFAGELFF.

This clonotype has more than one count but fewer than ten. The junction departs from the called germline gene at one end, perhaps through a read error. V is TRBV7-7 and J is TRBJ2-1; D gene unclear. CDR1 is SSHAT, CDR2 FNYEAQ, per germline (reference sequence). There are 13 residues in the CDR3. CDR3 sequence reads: CASSSGYYNEQFF. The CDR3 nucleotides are TGTGCTAGCAGCTCTGGGTACTACAATGAGCAGTTCTTC.

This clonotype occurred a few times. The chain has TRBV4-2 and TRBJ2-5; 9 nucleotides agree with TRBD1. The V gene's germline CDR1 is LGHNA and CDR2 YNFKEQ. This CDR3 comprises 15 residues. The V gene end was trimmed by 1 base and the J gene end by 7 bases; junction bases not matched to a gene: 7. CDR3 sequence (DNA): TGTGCCAGCAGCCAAGGGGACAGGGAAACTGTGACCCAGTACTTC. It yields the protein CASSQGDRETVTQYF.

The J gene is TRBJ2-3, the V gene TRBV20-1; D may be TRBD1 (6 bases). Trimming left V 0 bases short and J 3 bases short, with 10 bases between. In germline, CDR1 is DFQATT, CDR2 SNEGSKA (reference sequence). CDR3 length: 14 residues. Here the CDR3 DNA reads TGCAGTGCTAGAGATTCAGGGACAACAGATACGCAGTATTTT. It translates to CSARDSGTTDTQYF.

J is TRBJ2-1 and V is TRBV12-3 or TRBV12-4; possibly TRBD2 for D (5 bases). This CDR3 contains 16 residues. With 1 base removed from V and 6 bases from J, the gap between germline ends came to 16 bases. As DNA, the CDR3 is TGTGCCAGCAGTTTAGGGCTAGCAGCCCTAGGCAATGAGCAGTTCTTC. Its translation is CASSLGLAALGNEQFF.

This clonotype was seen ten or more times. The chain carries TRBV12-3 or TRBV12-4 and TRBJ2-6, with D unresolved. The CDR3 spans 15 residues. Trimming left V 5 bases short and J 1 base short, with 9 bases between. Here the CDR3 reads CASSLTDSGANVLTF. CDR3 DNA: TGTGCCAGCAGTCTAACAGATTCTGGGGCCAACGTCCTGACTTTC.

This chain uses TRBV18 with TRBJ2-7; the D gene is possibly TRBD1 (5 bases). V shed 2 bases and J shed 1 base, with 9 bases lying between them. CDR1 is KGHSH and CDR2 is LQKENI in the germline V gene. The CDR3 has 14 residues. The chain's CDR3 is CASSPDSNSYEQYF. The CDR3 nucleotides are TGTGCCAGCTCACCAGACAGTAATTCCTACGAGCAGTACTTC.

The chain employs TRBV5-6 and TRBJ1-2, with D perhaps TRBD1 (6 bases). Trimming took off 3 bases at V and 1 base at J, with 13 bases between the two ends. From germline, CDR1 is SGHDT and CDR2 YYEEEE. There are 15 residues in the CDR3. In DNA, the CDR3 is TGTGCCAGCAGCTCATACAGGGATTGTAACTATGGCTACACCTTC. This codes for CASSSYRDCNYGYTF.

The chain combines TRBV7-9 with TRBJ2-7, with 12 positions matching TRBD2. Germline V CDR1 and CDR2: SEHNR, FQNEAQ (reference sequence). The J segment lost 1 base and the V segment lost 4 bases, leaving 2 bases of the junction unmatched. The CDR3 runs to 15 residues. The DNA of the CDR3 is TGTGCCAGCAGCTCTGGACTAGCGGGATCCTACGAGCAGTACTTC. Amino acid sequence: CASSSGLAGSYEQYF.

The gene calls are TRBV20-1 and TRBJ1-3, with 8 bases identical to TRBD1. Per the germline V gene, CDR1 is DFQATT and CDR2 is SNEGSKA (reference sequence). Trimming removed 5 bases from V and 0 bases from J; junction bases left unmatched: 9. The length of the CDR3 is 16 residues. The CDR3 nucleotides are TGCAGTGCTTTGAGCCCCGGGACAGGCTCTGGAAACACCATATATTTT. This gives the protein CSALSPGTGSGNTIYF.

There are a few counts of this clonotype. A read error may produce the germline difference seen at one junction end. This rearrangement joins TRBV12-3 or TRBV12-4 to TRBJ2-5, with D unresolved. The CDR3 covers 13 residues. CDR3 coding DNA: TGTGCCGGCAGTCCAGGTCTACGAGAGACCCAGTACTTC. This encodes CAGSPGLRETQYF.

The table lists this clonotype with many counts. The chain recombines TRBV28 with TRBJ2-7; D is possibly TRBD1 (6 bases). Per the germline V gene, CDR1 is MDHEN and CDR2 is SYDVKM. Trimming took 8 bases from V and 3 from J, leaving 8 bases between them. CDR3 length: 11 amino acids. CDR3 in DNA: TGTGCCAGCGGCAGGGGCTACGAGCAGTACTTC. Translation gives CASGRGYEQYF. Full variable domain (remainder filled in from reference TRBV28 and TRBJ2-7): DVKVTQSSRYLVKRTGEKVFLECVQDMDHENMFWYRQDPGLGLRLIYFSYDVKMKEKGDIPEGYSVSREKKERFSLILESASTNQTSMYLCASGRGYEQYFGPGTRLTVT.

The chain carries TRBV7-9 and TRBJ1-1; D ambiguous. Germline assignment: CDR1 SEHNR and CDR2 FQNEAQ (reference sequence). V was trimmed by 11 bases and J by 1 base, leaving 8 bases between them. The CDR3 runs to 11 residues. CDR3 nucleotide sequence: TGTGCCGAAAACCGGAACACTGAAGCTTTCTTT. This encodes CAENRNTEAFF.

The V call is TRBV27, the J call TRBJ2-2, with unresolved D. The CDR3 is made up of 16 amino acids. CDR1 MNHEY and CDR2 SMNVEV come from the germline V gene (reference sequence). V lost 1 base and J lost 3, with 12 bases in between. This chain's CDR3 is CASSLWAQADTGELFF. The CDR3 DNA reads TGTGCCAGCAGTTTATGGGCCCAGGCGGACACCGGGGAGCTGTTTTTT.

For the CDR3, the DNA is TGTGCCAGCAGGCCCGGGGGAGTACGAGAGACCCAGTACTTC. The encoded protein is CASRPGGVRETQYF. V and J are TRBV27 and TRBJ2-5; tentative D call: TRBD2 (6 bases). V lost 6 bases and J 4 bases, leaving 15 bases between the germline ends. The length of the CDR3 is 14 residues. The germline V gene has CDR1 MNHEY and CDR2 SMNVEV (reference sequence).

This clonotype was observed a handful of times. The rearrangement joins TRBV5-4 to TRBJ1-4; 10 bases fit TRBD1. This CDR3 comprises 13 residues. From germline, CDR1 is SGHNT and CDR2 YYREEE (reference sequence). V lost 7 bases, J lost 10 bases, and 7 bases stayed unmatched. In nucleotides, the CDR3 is TGTGCCAGCTCAGGGACAGGGGAAGGAAAACTGTTTTTT. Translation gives CASSGTGEGKLFF. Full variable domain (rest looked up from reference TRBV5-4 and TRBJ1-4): ETGVTQSPTHLIKTRGQQVTLRCSSQSGHNTVSWYQQALGQGPQFIFQYYREEENGRGNFPPRFSGLQFPNYSSELNVNALELDDSALYLCASSGTGEGKLFFGSGTQLSVL.

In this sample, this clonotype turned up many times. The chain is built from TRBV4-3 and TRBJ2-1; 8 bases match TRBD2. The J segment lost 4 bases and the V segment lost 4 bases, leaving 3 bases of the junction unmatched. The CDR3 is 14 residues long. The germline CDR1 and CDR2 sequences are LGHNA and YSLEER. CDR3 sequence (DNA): TGCGCCAGCAGCCTAGCGGGGATTTACAATGAGCAGTTCTTC. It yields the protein CASSLAGIYNEQFF.

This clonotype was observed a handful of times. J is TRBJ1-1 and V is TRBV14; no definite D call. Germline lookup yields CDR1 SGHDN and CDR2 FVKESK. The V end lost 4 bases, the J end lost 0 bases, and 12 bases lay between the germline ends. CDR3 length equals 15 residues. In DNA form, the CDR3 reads TGTGCCAGCAGCCCCTCGAGAGAGATGAACACTGAAGCTTTCTTT. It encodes CASSPSREMNTEAFF.

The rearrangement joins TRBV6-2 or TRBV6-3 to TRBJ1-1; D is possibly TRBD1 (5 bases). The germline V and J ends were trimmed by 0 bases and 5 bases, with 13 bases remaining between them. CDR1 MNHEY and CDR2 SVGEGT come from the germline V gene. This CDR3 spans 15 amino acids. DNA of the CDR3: TGTGCCAGCAGTTACTCGACCAGGGCCGGGACTGAAGCTTTCTTT. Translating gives CASSYSTRAGTEAFF.

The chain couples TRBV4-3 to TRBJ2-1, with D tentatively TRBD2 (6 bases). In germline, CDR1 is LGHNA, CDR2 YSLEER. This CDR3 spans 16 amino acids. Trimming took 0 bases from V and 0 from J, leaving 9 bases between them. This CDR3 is CASSQEPGSSYNEQFF. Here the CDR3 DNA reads TGCGCCAGCAGCCAAGAGCCCGGGAGCTCCTACAATGAGCAGTTCTTC.

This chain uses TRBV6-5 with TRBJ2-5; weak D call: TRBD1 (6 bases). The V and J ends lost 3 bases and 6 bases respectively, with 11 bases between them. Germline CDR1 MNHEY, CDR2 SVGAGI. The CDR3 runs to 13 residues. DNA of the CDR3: TGTGCCAGCAGTTATTTCCAGGGGCAGACCCAGTACTTC. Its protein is CASSYFQGQTQYF.

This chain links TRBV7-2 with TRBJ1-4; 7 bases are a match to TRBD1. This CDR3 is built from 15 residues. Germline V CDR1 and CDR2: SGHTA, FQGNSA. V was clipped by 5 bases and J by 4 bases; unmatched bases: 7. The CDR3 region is CASSAGDSFNEKLFF. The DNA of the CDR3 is TGTGCCAGCAGCGCGGGGGACAGTTTTAATGAAAAACTGTTTTTT.